The 25 T cell receptor beta chains below were found in one sample sequenced in a study of blood T cell repertoires in COVID-19. Data came from immunoSEQ multiplex PCR; TCRdb stores just in-frame clones and leaves some out. Found here are 300,000 to 350,000 clones, around 85% of them singletons; the top ten hold under 2.5%. The specimen was PBMCs or T cells enriched from blood (not recorded which). The receptors were sampled from a man aged 30 to 39 who had recovered from COVID-19.

The J gene is TRBJ2-3, the V gene TRBV30; TRBD1 aligns across 7 bases. CDR1 GTSNPN and CDR2 SVGIG come from the germline V gene (reference sequence). Trimming cost V 1 base and J 1 base; bases outside gene matches: 8. The CDR3 length is 16 residues. The CDR3 DNA sequence: TGTGCCTGGAGTGGGGGGACAGACTTACGCACAGATACGCAGTATTTT. It codes for CAWSGGTDLRTDTQYF.

This clone was observed a single time. The genes are TRBV11-1 and TRBJ2-7, with TRBD1 identical over 8 bases. Trimming at V came to 5 bases and at J to 1 base, leaving 4 bases not matched to a gene. The CDR3 contains 14 residues. In germline, CDR1 is SGHAT, CDR2 FQDESV (reference sequence). Here the CDR3 reads CASSEDRGSYEQYF. The CDR3 DNA follows: TGTGCCAGCAGCGAAGACAGGGGTTCCTACGAGCAGTACTTC.

The V gene is TRBV16, the J gene TRBJ1-4; D perhaps matches TRBD1 (6 bases). V was pared by 7 bases and J by 8 bases, with 14 bases between. The CDR3 spans 13 residues. CDR1 is KGHSY and CDR2 is FQNENV in the germline V gene. The CDR3 loop is CASTQGREEKLFF. The CDR3 region has the DNA TGTGCCAGCACCCAGGGGAGAGAGGAAAAACTGTTTTTT.

J is TRBJ1-4 and V is TRBV19, with 8 nucleotides matching TRBD1. Germline CDR1 is LNHDA and CDR2 is SQIVND (reference sequence). The length of the CDR3 is 14 residues. Unmatched junction bases numbered 3, after V lost 2 bases and J lost 7 bases. CDR3 protein: CASSIQGAAEKLFF. The CDR3 DNA sequence: TGTGCCAGTAGTATACAGGGGGCCGCTGAAAAACTGTTTTTT.

V gene TRBV3-1 (or the pseudogene TRBV3-2) combines with J gene TRBJ2-2; TRBD2 matches 8 bases. Germline CDR1 LGHDT, CDR2 YNNKEL (reference sequence). Germline trimming cut 1 base from V and 6 bases from J; bases unmatched to any gene: 7. The CDR3 is made up of 16 amino acids. The chain's CDR3 is CASSQAGTSGAGELFF. The CDR3 DNA follows: TGTGCCAGCAGCCAAGCCGGGACTAGTGGCGCCGGGGAGCTGTTTTTT.

This chain joins TRBV7-9 and TRBJ2-1; no clear D. The V end lost 0 bases, the J end lost 4 bases, and 7 bases lay between the germline ends. Germline lookup yields CDR1 SEHNR and CDR2 FQNEAQ (reference sequence). The CDR3 is 14 amino acids. The CDR3 region has the DNA TGTGCCAGCAGCTTAGCTGGCGGATACAATGAGCAGTTCTTC. This translates into CASSLAGGYNEQFF.

The chain uses TRBV6-6 and TRBJ1-6; D possibly corresponds to TRBD1 (6 bases). CDR3 size: 18 residues. Trimming removed 5 bases from V and 3 bases from J, with 20 bases in between. Germline V lookup: CDR1 MNHNY, CDR2 SVGAGI (reference sequence). DNA of the CDR3: TGTGCCAGCAGTCCTCCAGAACAGGGTGCGGTCTATAATTCACCCCTCCACTTT. It yields the protein CASSPPEQGAVYNSPLHF.

Only one count was recorded for this clone. V gene TRBV11-2 combines with J gene TRBJ2-4; unclear D gene. CDR3 size: 14 residues. Germline loops: CDR1 SGHAT, CDR2 FQNNGV. Trimming left V 5 bases short and J 0 bases short, with 8 bases between. This CDR3 reads CASSPNVAKNIQYF. DNA of the CDR3: TGTGCCAGCAGCCCAAATGTAGCCAAAAACATTCAGTACTTC.

This clone was detected only once. The chain couples TRBV2 to TRBJ2-1; 10 nucleotides agree with TRBD2. V was pared by 6 bases and J by 7 bases, with 9 bases of the junction left unmatched. The CDR3 has 15 amino acids. Germline V gene lookup returns CDR1 SNHLY and CDR2 FYNNEI. DNA of the CDR3: TGTGCCAGCAGGCAACTAGCGGGGCCATCAAATGAGCAGTTCTTC. It is translated as CASRQLAGPSNEQFF.

The chain links TRBV7-3 to TRBJ2-1, with D unresolved. This CDR3 region has 12 residues. Germline CDR1 SGHTA, CDR2 FQGTGA. The V end was cut by 3 bases, the J end by 8 bases, with 8 bases between. The CDR3 here is CASSFNRDEQFF. The CDR3 DNA reads as TGTGCCAGCAGCTTCAATCGGGATGAGCAGTTCTTC.

V gene TRBV7-4 combines with J gene TRBJ1-6, with TRBD1 as a possible D gene (5 bases). The CDR3 has 16 amino acids. V gave up 1 base and J gave up 11 bases, with 18 bases separating them. Germline V gives CDR1 SGHVT, CDR2 SQSDAQ. CDR3 nucleotide sequence: TGTGCCAGCAGCTTAGATCAGGGAGGTGATTCGCCACCCCTCCACTTT. Translated, it gives CASSLDQGGDSPPLHF.

In DNA form, the CDR3 reads TGTGCCAGCAGCCAAACCTCCGGGACAATACGAGAGACCCAGTACTTC. This sequence encodes CASSQTSGTIRETQYF. The rearrangement joins TRBV14 to TRBJ2-5, with D possibly TRBD1 on 6 matching bases. The V and J ends lost 2 bases and 4 bases respectively, with 17 bases between them. Germline values: CDR1 SGHDN, CDR2 FVKESK. This CDR3 spans 16 amino acids. The whole variable domain, filled in from reference TRBV14 and TRBJ2-5, reads EAGVTQFPSHSVIEKGQTVTLRCDPISGHDNLYWYRRVMGKEIKFLLHFVKESKQDESGMPNNRFLAERTGGTYSTLKVQPAELEDSGVYFCASSQTSGTIRETQYFGPGTRLLVL.

V usage is TRBV10-3 and J usage is TRBJ1-4; D is possibly TRBD1 (6 bases). Germline V CDR1 and CDR2: ENHRY, SYGVKD. V lost 4 bases and J lost 8, with 8 bases in between. This CDR3 is built from 12 residues. CDR3 bases: TGTGCCATCAGTGCCACAGGGGAAAAACTGTTTTTT. Translating gives CAISATGEKLFF.

This clone was detected once. The chain carries TRBV4-1 and TRBJ2-7; 10 bases agree with TRBD2. This CDR3 region has 16 residues. CDR1 is MGHRA and CDR2 is YSYEKL in the germline V gene. V shed 0 bases, J shed 3 bases, and the junction held 5 bases outside the gene matches. This CDR3 reads CASSQEWGLASYEQYF. In DNA form, the CDR3 reads TGCGCCAGCAGCCAAGAGTGGGGACTAGCGAGCTACGAGCAGTACTTC.

This clone was observed once. The chain couples TRBV4-1 to TRBJ1-5, with 8 nucleotides matching TRBD1. The germline V gene encodes CDR1 MGHRA and CDR2 YSYEKL. J was trimmed by 5 bases and V by 7 bases; bases with no gene match: 10. The CDR3 totals 15 residues. The CDR3 sequence is CASTRTGGGDQPQHF. CDR3 nucleotide sequence: TGCGCCAGCACCCGAACAGGGGGAGGTGATCAGCCCCAGCATTTT.

V gene TRBV10-3 combines with J gene TRBJ2-5; D ambiguous. V lost 0 bases and J lost 2, with 7 bases in between. The CDR3 runs 14 residues. From germline, CDR1 is ENHRY and CDR2 SYGVKD. The CDR3 reads CAISESAQQETQYF. The CDR3 DNA sequence: TGTGCCATCAGTGAGTCGGCACAGCAAGAGACCCAGTACTTC.

The chain links TRBV6-4 to TRBJ1-2, with 7 bases fitting TRBD1. The V gene end was trimmed by 0 bases and the J gene end by 6 bases; junction bases not matched to a gene: 7. The CDR3 extends over 15 amino acids. Germline CDR1 MRHNA, CDR2 SNTAGT. The CDR3 loop reads CASSDSFPGGNGYTF. CDR3 DNA sequence: TGTGCCAGCAGTGACTCGTTTCCAGGGGGGAATGGCTACACCTTC.

The gene calls are TRBV30 and TRBJ1-6; 9 bases are shared with TRBD1. V shed 0 bases, J shed 10 bases, and the junction held 10 bases outside the gene matches. Germline-derived CDR1 and CDR2 are GTSNPN and SVGIG (reference sequence). CDR3 size: 16 residues. CDR3: CAWSVGVGTGRSPLHF. CDR3 sequence (DNA): TGTGCCTGGAGTGTCGGAGTGGGGACAGGGCGGTCACCCCTCCACTTT.

In its sample, this clone was seen once. This sequence joins TRBV27 and TRBJ2-6, with 8 bases fitting TRBD1. Per the germline V gene, CDR1 is MNHEY and CDR2 is SMNVEV (reference sequence). V shed 5 bases and J 3 bases; nucleotides not matched to a gene: 15. There are 19 residues in the CDR3. DNA for the CDR3: TGTGCCAGCAGTACGGCCGCAGGGGGCGTGGGAAATGGGGCCAACGTCCTGACTTTC. This codes for CASSTAAGGVGNGANVLTF.

This rearrangement joins TRBV5-1 to TRBJ2-1; D unresolved. V was trimmed by 0 bases and J by 11 bases, leaving 12 bases between them. The CDR3 contains 13 residues. Germline values: CDR1 SGHRS, CDR2 YFSETQ. The CDR3 sequence: CASSLDSSPQQFF. The CDR3 region has the DNA TGCGCCAGCAGCTTGGACAGTTCCCCCCAGCAGTTCTTC.

V gene TRBV10-3 combines with J gene TRBJ1-1; D not resolved. V lost 2 bases and J lost 3, with 13 bases in between. This CDR3 is built from 15 residues. Germline V gene data show CDR1 as ENHRY and CDR2 as SYGVKD. The CDR3 region has the DNA TGTGCCATCAGTGAGGCGGGCTTGGGTCACACTGAAGCTTTCTTT. Translating gives CAISEAGLGHTEAFF.

The gene calls are TRBV6-5 and TRBJ2-4; D may be TRBD2 (5 bases). Germline lookup yields CDR1 MNHEY and CDR2 SVGAGI. Trimming removed 5 bases at V and 8 bases at J, with 16 bases between. The length of the CDR3 is 14 residues. The CDR3 bases are TGTGCCAGCAGTCCGTCCCTCTCGAGGGACATTCAGTACTTC. Encoded protein: CASSPSLSRDIQYF.

This sequence joins TRBV18 and TRBJ2-7; 10 bases line up with TRBD1. Germline assignment: CDR1 KGHSH and CDR2 LQKENI. This CDR3 spans 14 amino acids. J gave up 4 bases and V 5 bases, and 5 bases lay outside the gene matches. The CDR3 sequence is CASSSGQGGYEQYF. CDR3 coding DNA: TGTGCCAGCTCATCAGGACAGGGGGGGTACGAGCAGTACTTC.

The V call is TRBV27, the J call TRBJ1-2; weak D call: TRBD1 (6 bases). Trimming took 3 bases from V and 7 from J, leaving 12 bases between them. Per the germline V gene, CDR1 is MNHEY and CDR2 is SMNVEV (reference sequence). The CDR3 has 13 residues. The CDR3 DNA follows: TGTGCCAGCAGTTTCCAGGGGCAGGGTGGCTACACCTTC. Residues: CASSFQGQGGYTF.

The gene calls are TRBV27 and TRBJ1-3; no clear D. This CDR3 region has 14 residues. Trimming removed 3 bases at V and 0 bases at J, with 6 bases between. CDR1 is MNHEY and CDR2 is SMNVEV in the germline V gene (reference sequence). The CDR3 loop reads CASSFSLSGNTIYF. In nucleotides, the CDR3 is TGTGCCAGCAGTTTTTCACTCTCTGGAAACACCATATATTTT.